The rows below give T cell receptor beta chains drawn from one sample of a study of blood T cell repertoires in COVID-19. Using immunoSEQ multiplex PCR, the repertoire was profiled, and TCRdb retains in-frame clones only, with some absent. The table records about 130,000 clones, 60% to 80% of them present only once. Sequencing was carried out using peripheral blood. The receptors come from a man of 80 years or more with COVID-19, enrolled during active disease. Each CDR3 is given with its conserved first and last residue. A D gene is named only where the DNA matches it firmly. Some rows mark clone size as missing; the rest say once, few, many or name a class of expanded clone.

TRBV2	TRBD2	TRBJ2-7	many	CASRKRESSYEQYF	TGTGCCAGCAGAAAGCGGGAAAGCTCCTACGAGCAGTACTTC
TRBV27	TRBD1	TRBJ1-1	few	CASSSGQGRNTEAFF	TGTGCCAGCAGTTCTGGACAGGGAAGGAACACTGAAGCTTTCTTT
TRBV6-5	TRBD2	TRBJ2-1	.	CASSYPSGTVDNEQFF	TGTGCCAGCAGTTACCCCAGCGGGACGGTTGACAATGAGCAGTTCTTC
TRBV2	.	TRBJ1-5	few	CASSESAGSSNQPQHF	TGTGCCAGCAGTGAATCGGCAGGGTCAAGCAATCAGCCCCAGCATTTT
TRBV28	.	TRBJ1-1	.	CASSLFRSRNTEAFF	TGTGCCAGCAGTTTATTCAGATCCCGGAACACTGAAGCTTTCTTT
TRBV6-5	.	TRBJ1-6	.	CASSTRRDSPLHF	TGTGCCAGCAGTACCCGCCGGGATTCACCCCTCCACTTT
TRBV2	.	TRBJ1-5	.	CASSEQGWQPQHF	TGTGCCAGCAGTGAACAGGGGTGGCAGCCCCAGCATTTT
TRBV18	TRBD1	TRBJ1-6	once	CASSPNSQGNDSPLHF	TGTGCCAGCTCACCCAATTCACAGGGGAACGATTCACCCCTCCACTTT
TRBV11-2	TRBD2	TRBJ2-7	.	CASSFGGLAGGGEQYF	TGTGCCAGCAGCTTTGGGGGGCTAGCGGGAGGAGGGGAGCAGTACTTC
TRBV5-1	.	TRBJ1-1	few	CASSLGGTLVDTEAFF	TGCGCCAGCAGCTTGGGTGGGACATTGGTAGACACTGAAGCTTTCTTT
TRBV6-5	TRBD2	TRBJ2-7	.	CAGGSGSPYEQYF	TGTGCCGGTGGGAGCGGGAGCCCCTACGAGCAGTACTTC
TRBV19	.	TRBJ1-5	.	CASTSKGRQPQHF	TGTGCCAGTACCTCAAAGGGGCGGCAGCCCCAGCATTTT
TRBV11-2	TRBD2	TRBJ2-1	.	CASSLEAGGANEQFF	TGTGCCAGCAGCTTAGAAGCGGGAGGTGCGAATGAGCAGTTCTTC
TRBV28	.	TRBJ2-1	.	CASSSLSPSASSYNEQFF	TGTGCCAGCAGTTCCCTCTCCCCTAGCGCGTCCTCCTACAATGAGCAGTTCTTC
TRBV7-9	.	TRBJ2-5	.	CASSPLAGWETQYF	TGTGCCAGCAGCCCGCTGGCGGGGTGGGAGACCCAGTACTTC
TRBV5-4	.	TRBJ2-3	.	CASSLEASDTDTQYF	TGTGCCAGCAGCTTGGAGGCTAGCGACACAGATACGCAGTATTTT
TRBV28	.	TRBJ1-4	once	CASSFSQINEKLFF	TGTGCCAGCAGTTTTAGCCAGATTAATGAAAAACTGTTTTTT
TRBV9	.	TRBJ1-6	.	CASSVGGSYNSPLHF	TGTGCCAGCAGCGTAGGAGGGTCCTATAATTCACCCCTCCACTTT
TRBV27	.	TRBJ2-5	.	CASSFLRGGQETQYF	TGTGCCAGCAGTTTTCTCCGAGGCGGCCAAGAGACCCAGTACTTC
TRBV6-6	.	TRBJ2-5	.	CASSYGVGQGGETQYF	TGTGCCAGCAGTTACGGCGTTGGTCAGGGTGGGGAGACCCAGTACTTC
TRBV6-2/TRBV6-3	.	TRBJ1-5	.	CASSYNPLRQGNQPQHF	TGTGCCAGCAGTTACAACCCGCTACGTCAGGGAAATCAGCCCCAGCATTTT
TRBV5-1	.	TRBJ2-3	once	CASSLAPGSMDTQYF	TGCGCCAGCAGCTTGGCCCCCGGGAGTATGGATACGCAGTATTTT
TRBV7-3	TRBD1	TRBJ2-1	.	CASSPQDRGHNEQFF	TGTGCCAGCAGTCCCCAGGACAGGGGGCATAATGAGCAGTTCTTC
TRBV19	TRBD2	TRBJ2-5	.	CASSKLAGGETQYF	TGTGCCAGTAGTAAACTAGCGGGAGGAGAGACCCAGTACTTC
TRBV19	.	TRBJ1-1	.	CASSPNRVRTEAFF	TGTGCCAGTAGTCCAAACAGGGTTAGGACTGAAGCTTTCTTT
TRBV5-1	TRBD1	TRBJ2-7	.	CASSLTGGIYEQYF	TGCGCCAGCAGCCTGACAGGGGGCATCTACGAGCAGTACTTC
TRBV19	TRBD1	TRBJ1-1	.	CASSIQGVTEAFF	TGTGCCAGTAGTATACAGGGGGTCACTGAAGCTTTCTTT
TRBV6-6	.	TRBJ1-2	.	CASSYSNGGGYGYTF	TGTGCCAGCAGTTACTCGAATGGGGGCGGCTATGGCTACACCTTC
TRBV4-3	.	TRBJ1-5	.	CASSQGGTGGQPQHF	TGCGCCAGCAGCCAAGGAGGCACCGGCGGTCAGCCCCAGCATTTT
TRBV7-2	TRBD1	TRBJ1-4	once	CASSFQGAFEKLFF	TGTGCCAGCAGCTTTCAGGGGGCATTTGAAAAACTGTTTTTT
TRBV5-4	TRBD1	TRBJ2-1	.	CASSFTINRQGAVGEQFF	TGTGCCAGCAGCTTTACCATTAACCGACAGGGGGCGGTAGGTGAGCAGTTCTTC
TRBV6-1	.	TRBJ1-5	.	CASSDRVNSNQPQHF	TGTGCCAGCAGTGACCGGGTCAATAGCAATCAGCCCCAGCATTTT
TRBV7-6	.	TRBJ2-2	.	CASSTGIRAGELFF	TGTGCCAGCAGCACAGGGATCCGGGCCGGGGAGCTGTTTTTT
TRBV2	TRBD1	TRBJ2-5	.	CASGWTGINQETQYF	TGTGCCAGCGGCTGGACAGGGATAAACCAAGAGACCCAGTACTTC
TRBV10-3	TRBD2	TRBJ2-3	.	CAISGLAGGADTQYF	TGTGCCATCAGCGGACTAGCGGGAGGTGCAGATACGCAGTATTTT